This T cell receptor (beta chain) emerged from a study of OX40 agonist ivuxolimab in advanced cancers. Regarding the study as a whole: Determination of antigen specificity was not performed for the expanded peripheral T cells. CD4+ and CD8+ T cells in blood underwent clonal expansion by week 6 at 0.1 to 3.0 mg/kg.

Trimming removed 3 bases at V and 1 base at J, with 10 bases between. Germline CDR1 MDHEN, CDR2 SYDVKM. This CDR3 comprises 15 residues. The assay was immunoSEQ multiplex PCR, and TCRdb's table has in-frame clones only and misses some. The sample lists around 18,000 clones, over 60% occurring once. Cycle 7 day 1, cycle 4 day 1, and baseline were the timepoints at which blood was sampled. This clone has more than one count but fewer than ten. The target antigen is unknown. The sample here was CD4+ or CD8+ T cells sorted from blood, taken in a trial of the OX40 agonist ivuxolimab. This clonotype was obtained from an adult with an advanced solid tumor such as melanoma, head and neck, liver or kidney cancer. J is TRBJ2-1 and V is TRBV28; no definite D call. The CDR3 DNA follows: TGTGCCAGCAGTTTTCTCACGACTTCCTACAATGAGCAGTTCTTC. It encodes CASSFLTTSYNEQFF.